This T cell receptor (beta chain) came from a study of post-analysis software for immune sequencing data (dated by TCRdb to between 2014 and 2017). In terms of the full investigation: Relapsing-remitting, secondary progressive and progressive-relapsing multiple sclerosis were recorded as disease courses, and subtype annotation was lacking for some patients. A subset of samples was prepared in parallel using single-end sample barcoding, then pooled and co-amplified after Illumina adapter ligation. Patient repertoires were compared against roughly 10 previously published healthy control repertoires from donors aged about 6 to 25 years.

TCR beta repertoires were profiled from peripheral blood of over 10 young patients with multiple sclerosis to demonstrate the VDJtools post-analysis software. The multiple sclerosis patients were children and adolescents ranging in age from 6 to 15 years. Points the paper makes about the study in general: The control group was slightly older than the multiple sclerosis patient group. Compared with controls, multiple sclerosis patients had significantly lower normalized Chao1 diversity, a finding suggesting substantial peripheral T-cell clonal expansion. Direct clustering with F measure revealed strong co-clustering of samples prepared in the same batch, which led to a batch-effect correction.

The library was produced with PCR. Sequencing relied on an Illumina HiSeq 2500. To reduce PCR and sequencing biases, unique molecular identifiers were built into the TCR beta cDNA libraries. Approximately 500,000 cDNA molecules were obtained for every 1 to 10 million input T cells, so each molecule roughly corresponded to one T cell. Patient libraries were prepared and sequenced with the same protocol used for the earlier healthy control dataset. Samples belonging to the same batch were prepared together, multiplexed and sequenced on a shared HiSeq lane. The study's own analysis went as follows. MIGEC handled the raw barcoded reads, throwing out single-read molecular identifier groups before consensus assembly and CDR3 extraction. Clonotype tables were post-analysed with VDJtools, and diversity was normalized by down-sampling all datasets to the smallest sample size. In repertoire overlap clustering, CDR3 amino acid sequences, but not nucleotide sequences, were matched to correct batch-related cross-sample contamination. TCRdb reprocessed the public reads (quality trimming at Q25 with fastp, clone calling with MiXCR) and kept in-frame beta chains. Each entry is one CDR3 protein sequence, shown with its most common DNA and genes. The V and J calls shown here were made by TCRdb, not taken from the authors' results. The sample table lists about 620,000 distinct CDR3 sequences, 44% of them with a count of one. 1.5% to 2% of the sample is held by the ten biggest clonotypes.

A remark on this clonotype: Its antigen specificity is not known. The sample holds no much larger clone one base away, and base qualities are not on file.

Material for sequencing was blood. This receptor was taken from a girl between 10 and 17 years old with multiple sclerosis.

The bases are TGTGCCAGCAGTCAGGACAGTACCAACCTCTACGAGCAGTACTTC. Its amino acids are CASSQDSTNLYEQYF. The chain is assembled from TRBV6-1 and TRBJ2-7; the D gene is perhaps TRBD1, from 6 matching bases. V is pared back by 5 bases and J by 3 bases, with 17 bases lying between the germline termini. The CDR3 contains 15 residues, cysteine and phenylalanine counted. The only DNA kept is the CDR3, 45 bases in frame from the first base. The germline V gene provides CDR1 MNHNS and CDR2 SASEGT.